These 15 T cell receptor beta chains were sequenced from one sample in a study of T cell responses to AZD1222 COVID-19 vaccine. Profiled with immunoSEQ multiplex PCR; TCRdb holds only in-frame clones, not every one. The repertoire holds over 150,000 clones, with 88% as singletons. Source: peripheral blood, taken on day 0 of AZD1222 vaccination. These TCRs come from an adult in good health.

The genes are TRBV27 and TRBJ1-5; perhaps TRBD1 as D (5 bases). This CDR3 contains 13 residues. Germline V gives CDR1 MNHEY, CDR2 SMNVEV (reference sequence). V lost 3 bases to trimming and J lost 6 bases, with 9 bases between them. CDR3 in DNA: TGTGCCAGCAGTTTTGGCGGGGCTCAGCCCCAGCATTTT. Encoded protein: CASSFGGAQPQHF.

This rearrangement joins TRBV6-2 or TRBV6-3 to TRBJ1-5; tentative D call: TRBD1 (5 bases). Germline V lookup: CDR1 MNHEY, CDR2 SVGEGT. The V end lost 0 bases, the J end lost 3 bases, and 12 bases lay between the germline ends. This CDR3 is built from 16 residues. The CDR3 bases are TGTGCCAGCAGTTACTCGTCAGGGTTGTTCAATCAGCCCCAGCATTTT. It encodes CASSYSSGLFNQPQHF.

The rearrangement uses TRBV7-9 and TRBJ1-2; 8 bases line up with TRBD1. Unmatched junction bases numbered 6, after V lost 5 bases and J lost 4 bases. The CDR3 extends over 14 amino acids. In germline, CDR1 is SEHNR, CDR2 FQNEAQ (reference sequence). Written as DNA, the CDR3 is TGTGCCAGCAGCATATCCGGGACAGGCTATGGCTACACCTTC. Translated, it gives CASSISGTGYGYTF.

The gene calls are TRBV5-1 and TRBJ1-2; 8 bases fit TRBD1. Losses at the gene ends were 3 bases for V and 3 bases for J; bases not matched to a gene: 4. The CDR3 runs to 14 residues. The germline CDR1 and CDR2 sequences are SGHRS and YFSETQ. CDR3 bases: TGCGCCAGCAGCTCGACAGGGGTAGACTATGGCTACACCTTC. It specifies CASSSTGVDYGYTF.

CDR3 amino acids: CASSYGGGGKETQYF. CDR3 sequence (DNA): TGTGCCAGCAGTTACGGGGGGGGAGGGAAAGAGACCCAGTACTTC. The V gene is TRBV6-6, the J gene TRBJ2-5; 7 nucleotides agree with TRBD2. The CDR3 has 15 amino acids. CDR1 is MNHNY, CDR2 SVGAGI, per germline (reference sequence). The junction had 6 bases not matched to a gene; V was cut back by 2 bases and J by 3 bases.

V and J are TRBV6-5 and TRBJ2-5; TRBD2 matches at 8 bases. With V trimmed by 6 bases and J by 5 bases, 11 bases remained unmatched. Germline assignment: CDR1 MNHEY and CDR2 SVGAGI. This CDR3 contains 15 residues. In nucleotides, the CDR3 is TGTGCCAGCAGACAAGTCTCGGGGGGGGCGGAGACCCAGTACTTC. Encoded protein: CASRQVSGGAETQYF.

The chain's CDR3 is CASSHSGQPYEQYF. CDR3 in DNA: TGCGCCAGCAGCCACTCCGGACAGCCCTACGAGCAGTACTTC. V gene TRBV5-1 combines with J gene TRBJ2-7; maybe TRBD1 (6 bases). This CDR3 contains 14 residues. Trimming took 4 bases from V and 2 from J, leaving 13 bases between them. CDR1 is SGHRS and CDR2 is YFSETQ in the germline V gene.

V is TRBV24-1 and J is TRBJ2-6, with 9 bases fitting TRBD1. Germline-derived CDR1 and CDR2 are KGHDR and SFDVKD. The V and J ends lost 2 bases and 3 bases, in that order; junction bases with no gene match: 22. The CDR3 consists of 23 residues. The CDR3: CATSDSPGQGIPGSIRGANVLTF. In DNA, the CDR3 is TGTGCCACCAGTGATTCCCCGGGACAGGGTATCCCAGGGTCTATTCGTGGGGCCAACGTCCTGACTTTC.

The rearrangement links TRBV27 to TRBJ2-7; perhaps TRBD2 as D (6 bases). Trimming removed 5 bases from V and 4 bases from J, with 15 bases in between. The CDR3 totals 14 residues. In germline, CDR1 is MNHEY, CDR2 SMNVEV (reference sequence). This CDR3 reads CASSRQLGGYEQYF. The CDR3 DNA is TGTGCCAGCAGTCGACAGCTCGGGGGATACGAGCAGTACTTC.

This clone was found once. V and J are TRBV28 and TRBJ2-7; TRBD2 aligns across 8 bases. The germline V gene encodes CDR1 MDHEN and CDR2 SYDVKM. The CDR3 runs 15 residues. The ends lost 4 bases at V and 0 bases at J; junction bases unmatched: 5. Written as DNA, the CDR3 is TGTGCCAGCAGTTCGGGCGGGACTAGCTCCTACGAGCAGTACTTC. It is translated as CASSSGGTSSYEQYF.

The rearrangement links TRBV5-1 to TRBJ2-2; the D gene is possibly TRBD1 (5 bases). The ends were cut back, 0 bases at V and 6 bases at J, with 12 bases in the middle. The CDR3 covers 15 residues. Germline V gene sequence: CDR1 SGHRS, CDR2 YFSETQ. CDR3 sequence (DNA): TGCGCCAGCAGCTTGGACAGGATAGAGGCCGGGGAGCTGTTTTTT. Protein product: CASSLDRIEAGELFF.

The chain has TRBV28 and TRBJ2-5; the match to TRBD1 covers 9 bases. The J segment lost 7 bases and the V segment lost 5 bases, leaving 5 bases of the junction unmatched. Germline-derived CDR1 and CDR2 are MDHEN and SYDVKM. CDR3 size: 13 residues. For the CDR3, the DNA is TGTGCCAGCAGTGGGACAGGGCCGCGGACCCAGTACTTC. This gives the protein CASSGTGPRTQYF.

This chain connects TRBV4-1 to TRBJ1-4; unclear D gene. The CDR3 is made up of 14 amino acids. Germline values: CDR1 MGHRA, CDR2 YSYEKL. With 1 base removed from V and 8 bases from J, the gap between germline ends came to 11 bases. CDR3 region: CASSQGIVGEKLFF. The DNA of the CDR3 is TGCGCCAGCAGCCAAGGTATAGTCGGGGAAAAACTGTTTTTT.

This clone came up once. V is TRBV9 and J is TRBJ1-1, with D unresolved. Per germline, CDR1 SGDLS and CDR2 YYNGEE. V was shortened by 3 bases and J by 1 base, with 13 bases between the two germline ends. The CDR3 is 15 amino acids. The CDR3: CASSASVSWNTEAFF. DNA of the CDR3: TGTGCCAGCAGCGCCAGTGTTTCATGGAACACTGAAGCTTTCTTT.

This chain joins TRBV7-3 and TRBJ2-2; D remains unclear. CDR1 is SGHTA, CDR2 FQGTGA, per germline. Trimming removed 6 bases from V and 1 base from J, with 9 bases in between. There are 14 residues in the CDR3. CDR3 amino acids: CASSITGNTGELFF. CDR3 in DNA: TGTGCCAGCAGTATTACCGGGAACACCGGGGAGCTGTTTTTT.